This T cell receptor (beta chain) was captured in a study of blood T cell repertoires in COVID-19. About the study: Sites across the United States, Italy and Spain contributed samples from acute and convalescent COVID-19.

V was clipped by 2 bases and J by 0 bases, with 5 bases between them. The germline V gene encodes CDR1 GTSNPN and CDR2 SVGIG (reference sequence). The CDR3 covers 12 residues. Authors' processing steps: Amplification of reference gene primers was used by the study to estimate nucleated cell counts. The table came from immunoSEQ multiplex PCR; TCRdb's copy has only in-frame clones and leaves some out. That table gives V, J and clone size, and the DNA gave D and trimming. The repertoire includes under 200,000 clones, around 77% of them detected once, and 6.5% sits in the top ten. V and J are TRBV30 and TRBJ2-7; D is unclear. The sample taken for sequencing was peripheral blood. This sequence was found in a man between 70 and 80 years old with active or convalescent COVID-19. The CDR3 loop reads CAWSPSSYEQYF. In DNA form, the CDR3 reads TGTGCCTGGAGTCCATCCTCCTACGAGCAGTACTTC.